This T cell receptor (beta chain) was found in a study of T cell changes during pregnancy in multiple sclerosis (dated by TCRdb to between 2019 and 2020). Some background on the complete study: The study examined how the T cell repertoire changed over the course of pregnancy in women with multiple sclerosis.

To prepare the library, the immunoSEQ multiplex PCR assay was applied. TCRdb re-hosts the immuneACCESS table, in-frame sequences only. Its copies lack some clones; in the studies checked, an unresolved V gene accounts for under half of them, and the cause for the rest is not known. In all, the sample holds some 32,000 clones, and about nine tenths of those were seen once. The ten most abundant clones make up roughly 4% of the sample. The CDR3 has 13 amino acids, counting the end cysteine and phenylalanine. The only DNA kept is the CDR3, 39 bases in frame from the first base. CDR1 and CDR2 (SGHVS, FNYEAQ) derive from the germline V gene. Ends trimmed: V by 5 bases, J by 7 bases; bases unmatched to a gene: 5. In the case of this clone: The target of this receptor is not known. No clone much larger than this one lies a single base away; base qualities are absent.

The TCR was taken from a female donor with multiple sclerosis, enrolled in a pregnancy study. The sample in question was CD8+ T cells from peripheral blood mononuclear cells, obtained in the second trimester of pregnancy. Recombination linked TRBV7-6 to TRBJ1-5; 7 central nucleotides agree with TRBD1. The DNA is as follows: TGTGCCAGCAGCCAGGGGGGAACACAGCCCCAGCATTTT. It codes for CASSQGGTQPQHF.